This T cell receptor (beta chain) came from a study of CD8+ T cells in alopecia areata. Sequencing relied on a cDNA template that was reverse transcribed from extracted RNA. The assay was immunoSEQ multiplex PCR, and TCRdb's table has in-frame clones only and misses some. The table includes more than 200,000 clones, less than 45% detected once. Treatment described: oral pan-JAK inhibitor, 5-10 mg twice daily. Germline values: CDR1 GTSNPN, CDR2 SVGIG (reference sequence). V was pared by 1 base and J by 6 bases, with 13 bases between. CDR3 size: 14 residues. Material: CD4+ T cells sorted from blood, obtained between weeks 36 and 40, from a patient treated with tofacitinib. This rearrangement joins TRBV30 to TRBJ1-5; weak D call: TRBD1 (6 bases). The clonotype comes from a human donor with alopecia areata. CDR3 residues: CAWSAIQGTQPQHF. DNA of the CDR3: TGTGCCTGGAGTGCAATCCAGGGGACTCAGCCCCAGCATTTT.